This passage covers 4 T cell receptor beta chains from one sample sequenced in a study of CD8 T cells in Susac syndrome. Reverse transcription of roughly 0.5 to 1 ug RNA was performed with random hexamers. Each CDR3 protein gets one entry after TCRdb re-called the immunoSEQ multiplex PCR reads with MiXCR. Of about 120,000 distinct CDR3 sequences listed, 85% to 95% were seen once; the top ten hold approximately 0.097%. The sample consisted of CD4+ T cells from PBMCs. These receptors all come from a human donor with multiple sclerosis.

The rearrangement uses TRBV5-1 and TRBJ2-2, with 11 bases fitting TRBD1. Germline values: CDR1 SGHRS, CDR2 YFSETQ. V was clipped by 4 bases and J by 4 bases; unmatched bases: 6. The CDR3 loop spans 16 amino acids. CDR3 sequence: CASSPPGQGGTGELFF. CDR3 nucleotide sequence: TGCGCCAGCAGCCCGCCGGGACAGGGGGGCACCGGGGAGCTGTTTTTT.

The rearrangement links TRBV9 to TRBJ1-2; no definite D call. CDR1 is SGDLS and CDR2 is YYNGEE in the germline V gene. V lost 1 base and J 8 bases, leaving 12 bases between the germline ends. The CDR3 is 13 amino acids. The CDR3 spells CASSVSTGNGYTF. Here the CDR3 DNA reads TGTGCCAGCAGCGTATCCACGGGAAACGGCTACACCTTC.

The V call is TRBV6-5, the J call TRBJ1-1; the D gene is possibly TRBD1 (5 bases). Germline loops: CDR1 MNHEY, CDR2 SVGAGI. The CDR3 totals 14 residues. The germline V and J ends were trimmed by 2 bases and 3 bases, with 10 bases remaining between them. The CDR3, as DNA: TGTGCCAGCAGTTACGGGTGGGGGGACACTGAAGCTTTCTTT. Amino acid sequence: CASSYGWGDTEAFF.

This chain joins TRBV7-9 and TRBJ2-5; D ambiguous. Trimming removed 8 bases from V and 5 bases from J, with 18 bases in between. This CDR3 has 14 residues. The germline CDR1 and CDR2 sequences are SEHNR and FQNEAQ (reference sequence). CDR3 nucleotide sequence: TGTGCCAGCTCCCGCGGCGGAGTAGGGGAGACCCAGTACTTC. It codes for CASSRGGVGETQYF.